This T cell receptor (beta chain) is from a study of blood T cell repertoires in COVID-19 (dated by TCRdb to the early 2020s). Turning to the overall study: Samples from collaborators originated in the United States, Italy and Spain and spanned both the acute and convalescent phases of COVID-19. The prospective study material was composed of cDNA or gDNA derived from T cells, B-cell-depleted T cells, or PBMCs. A de-identified subject ID, COVID-19 status, age in years and sex were almost always included in the sample metadata. Samples came from the ongoing ImmuneRACE study (first 160 participants) plus 1,254 subjects from 6 global collaborators. The dataset comprised deeply sampled blood TCRbeta repertoires from subjects exposed to, actively infected with, or recovered from COVID-19. Where HLA class I and class II types were available, the types were taken from metadata supplied by the sample provider, not from assay-based typing. The repertoires were released in a freely available public database intended as a resource for research on the immune response to SARS-CoV-2. Study-wide conclusions, independent of this receptor: How much clinical and demographic metadata was included differed by source and by participant, and the metadata was provided uncurated.

One collaborating source in Seattle enrolled patients while the patients were actively infected and followed the patients over time throughout the course of disease. Whole blood was collected in K2EDTA tubes by collaborating institutions according to the institutions' own protocols. For TCRbeta analysis, collaborators shipped samples in one of three forms: frozen whole blood, isolated PBMCs, or DNA extracted from either of those sample types. About this clone: The specificity of this receptor is unknown. There are no base qualities to consult, and no much larger clone falls within one base.

In the germline V gene, CDR1 corresponds to SNHLY and CDR2 to FYNNEI. Cut back by 6 bases and 0 bases, the V and J ends lie 11 bases apart. The CDR3 runs 14 residues from the cysteine to the phenylalanine. The entry retains the CDR3 DNA only, 42 bases that are in frame from base 1. TCRbeta CDR3 regions were amplified from genomic DNA using the immunoSEQ Assay, a bias-controlled multiplex PCR. Per the source publication's procedure: The number of nucleated cells in each sample was estimated by amplification of reference gene primers within the assay. To quantify the absolute abundance of each unique TCRbeta CDR3 rearrangement, sequence reads were collapsed and filtered. For each sample, productive Simpson clonality was calculated as the square root of Simpson's diversity index across productive rearrangements. This is the immuneACCESS table as TCRdb keeps it, with only in-frame sequences that have V and J called. A part of the clones is gone; compared with another copy, unresolved V genes explain less than half, and the rest is unexplained. From that table come the V and J calls and clone size; the DNA was used to work out D and trimming. The sample table records 260,000 or so clones; roughly 76% of these occur just once. The top ten clones comprise 6.5% to 9% of the sample.

The chain is assembled from TRBV2 and TRBJ2-5; the D gene cannot be named for sure. The clonotype comes from a woman older than 75 with COVID-19, enrolled during active disease. Sequencing input: peripheral blood. The nucleotide sequence is given as TGTGCCAGCAGCCCGACACCGTACCAAGAGACCCAGTACTTC. This gives the protein CASSPTPYQETQYF.